This record concerns one TCR beta chain sequence. Its antigen remains unknown. The data originate from a study of cytomegalovirus exposure and HLA in healthy donors. The primer mix had 60 Vbeta and 13 Jbeta primers. Original analysis: Some 10 million of 70 million to 80 million unique TCR beta chains were shared, per a later count. The assay was immunoSEQ multiplex PCR, and TCRdb's table has in-frame clones only and misses some. The V and J calls and clone size come from that table; D and trimming were worked out from the DNA. Of 150,000 to 200,000 clones in the sample, roughly 85% were seen once. The CDR3 has 15 amino acids. V was shortened by 4 bases and J by 7 bases, with 17 bases between the two germline ends. The germline V gene has CDR1 SGHDN and CDR2 FVKESK. Findings and limits, study-wide: Rare TCR sequences predominated, though certain public TCRs were found in many donors. Reportedly, HLA-A and HLA-B alleles of most subjects were accurately predicted from TCR beta. Later analysis associated a missense DCLRE1C variant with TCR beta V- and J-gene trimming.

Sequenced input: PBMCs. The chain uses TRBV14 and TRBJ2-1, with D possibly matching TRBD2 (8 bases). The receptor was isolated from a woman between 25 and 40 years old in good health and CMV-seropositive. The CDR3 loop reads CASSPGGTVPNEQFF. CDR3 in DNA: TGTGCCAGCAGCCCGGGGGGGACAGTACCTAATGAGCAGTTCTTC.